Shown below are 30 T cell receptor beta chains from a single sample sequenced in a study of breast tumors, draining lymph nodes, adjacent tissues. Samples came from axillary lymph nodes draining the breast cancer. Each CDR3 protein gets one entry after TCRdb re-called the multiplex PCR reads with MiXCR. The sample has approximately 180,000 distinct CDR3 sequences, around 35% seen once. Sequencing was carried out using axillary lymph node tissue. These receptors were taken from a female donor with breast cancer. Some clones in this sample may be carry-over from other donors' samples.

This clonotype has a count of ten or more. The chain is built from TRBV4-1 and TRBJ2-4; a possible D gene is TRBD2 (5 bases). There are 15 residues in the CDR3. Germline lookup yields CDR1 MGHRA and CDR2 YSYEKL. The V end was cut by 2 bases, the J end by 0 bases, with 8 bases between. For the CDR3, the DNA is TGCGCCAGCAGCCAACGCAGCGGAGCCAAAAACATTCAGTACTTC. The encoded protein is CASSQRSGAKNIQYF.

In its sample, this clonotype was seen many times. The V gene is TRBV28, the J gene TRBJ2-7; 12 nucleotides match TRBD2. The CDR3 is 15 amino acids. Germline assignment: CDR1 MDHEN and CDR2 SYDVKM. Trimming cost V 4 bases and J 5 bases; bases outside gene matches: 6. CDR3 sequence (DNA): TGTGCCAGCAGTTCCCTAGCGGGAGGGCCGAACGAGCAGTACTTC. This encodes CASSSLAGGPNEQYF. Supplemented by reference TRBV28 and TRBJ2-7, the full variable domain reads DVKVTQSSRYLVKRTGEKVFLECVQDMDHENMFWYRQDPGLGLRLIYFSYDVKMKEKGDIPEGYSVSREKKERFSLILESASTNQTSMYLCASSSLAGGPNEQYFGPGTRLTVT.

This clonotype has a count of ten or more. The rearrangement uses TRBV4-3 and TRBJ2-7; 10 bases fit TRBD2. This CDR3 is built from 16 residues. Germline V CDR1 and CDR2: LGHNA, YSLEER. Trimming at V came to 5 bases and at J to 3 bases, leaving 10 bases not matched to a gene. The CDR3 DNA reads as TGCGCCAGCAGCTGGACCTATCCTAGCGGGAGCTACGAGCAGTACTTC. Its translation is CASSWTYPSGSYEQYF.

The chain recombines TRBV7-2 with TRBJ2-7, with 11 positions matching TRBD2. The CDR3 spans 19 residues. The germline CDR1 and CDR2 sequences are SGHTA and FQGNSA. The junction had 17 bases not matched to a gene; V was cut back by 3 bases and J by 4 bases. The CDR3 spells CASSLATGSASGRTYEQYF. CDR3 bases: TGTGCCAGCAGCTTGGCTACCGGGTCGGCTAGCGGGAGGACTTACGAGCAGTACTTC. The full variable domain, in which reference TRBV7-2 and TRBJ2-7 provide the parts outside the CDR3, is GAGVSQSPSNKVTEKGKDVELRCDPISGHTALYWYRQSLGQGLEFLIYFQGNSAPDKSGLPSDRFSAERTGGSVSTLTIQRTQQEDSAVYLCASSLATGSASGRTYEQYFGPGTRLTVT.

CDR3 in DNA: TGTGCCAGCAGTCCGGGAGCGGGGGGGGCAGATACGCAGTATTTT. This gives the protein CASSPGAGGADTQYF. This sequence joins TRBV2 and TRBJ2-3; TRBD2 agrees at 10 bases. The CDR3 has 15 residues. The germline CDR1 and CDR2 sequences are SNHLY and FYNNEI. The ends lost 5 bases at V and 4 bases at J; junction bases unmatched: 6.

The gene calls are TRBV12-3 or TRBV12-4 and TRBJ2-5, with D tentatively TRBD2 (7 bases). The CDR3 totals 14 residues. Trimming shortened V by 5 bases and J by 7 bases, and 17 bases separated the two germline ends. The CDR3 sequence is CASSPHGGPGTQYF. The DNA of the CDR3 is TGTGCCAGCAGTCCTCACGGGGGGCCGGGGACCCAGTACTTC.

This clonotype was counted once. The chain links TRBV6-1 to TRBJ1-1, with 8 bases fitting TRBD1. Germline V gene data show CDR1 as MNHNS and CDR2 as SASEGT. Trimming removed 6 bases from V and 5 bases from J; junction bases left unmatched: 8. The CDR3 is 14 amino acids. The CDR3 loop reads CASRKTGVGTEAFF. In nucleotides, the CDR3 is TGTGCCAGCAGAAAGACAGGGGTGGGGACTGAAGCTTTCTTT.

This clonotype was counted many times. The chain uses TRBV29-1 and TRBJ2-7, with D perhaps being TRBD1 or TRBD2 (5 bases each). The ends were cut back, 2 bases at V and 3 bases at J, with 17 bases in the middle. Germline values: CDR1 SQVTM, CDR2 ANQGSEA. The CDR3 sequence is 15 residues long. CDR3 amino acids: CSVENPRDENYEQYF. The DNA of the CDR3 is TGCAGCGTTGAAAACCCCCGGGACGAGAACTACGAGCAGTACTTC.

This clonotype has ten or more counts. V usage is TRBV10-3 and J usage is TRBJ2-1; 7 bases match TRBD2. Germline trimming cut 0 bases from V and 6 bases from J; bases unmatched to any gene: 8. Germline V CDR1 and CDR2: ENHRY, SYGVKD. The CDR3 length is 16 residues. CDR3 in amino acids: CAISESSGLGFNEQFF. The CDR3 nucleotides are TGTGCCATCAGTGAGTCGTCAGGACTAGGTTTCAATGAGCAGTTCTTC.

Many counts were recorded for this clonotype. V is TRBV30 and J is TRBJ1-5, with 9 bases fitting TRBD1. In germline, CDR1 is GTSNPN, CDR2 SVGIG (reference sequence). The CDR3 is 15 amino acids. The V and J ends lost 6 bases and 3 bases, in that order; junction bases with no gene match: 9. CDR3 amino acids: CACLPRDRVNQPQHF. Written as DNA, the CDR3 is TGTGCCTGCCTCCCGAGGGACAGGGTCAATCAGCCCCAGCATTTT.

This clonotype was seen repeatedly, ten times or more. The rearrangement uses TRBV9 and TRBJ2-7, with TRBD2 as a possible D gene (5 bases). V dropped 7 bases and J dropped 8 bases, with 22 bases sitting between them. The CDR3 runs 14 residues. The germline V gene has CDR1 SGDLS and CDR2 YYNGEE. The CDR3 loop reads CASGPGSQPTQQYF. CDR3 nucleotides: TGTGCCAGCGGACCGGGATCCCAGCCTACGCAGCAGTACTTC.

This clonotype was recorded many times. The limits of the CDR3 on the DNA are not certain, so only TCRdb's listed CDR3 is given. The rearrangement links TRBV7-5 to TRBJ2-7; TRBD1 reflects the table's D call only, with no check against the DNA. TRBV7-5 is a pseudogene locus. The length of the CDR3 is 17 amino acids, counting both ends. CDR3 region: CISVPEAQGCSSNEQYF.

Note on this clonotype: A clone one base away is much larger, so this may be a read error. J is TRBJ1-3 and V is TRBV11-2; 7 bases are shared with TRBD1. The CDR3 loop spans 15 amino acids. Per the germline V gene, CDR1 is SGHAT and CDR2 is FQNNGV. The V gene end was trimmed by 8 bases and the J gene end by 2 bases; junction bases not matched to a gene: 9. In DNA form, the CDR3 reads TGTGCCAGCGGCTCGGGGACAGTCGCTGGAAACACCATATATTTT. Its translation: CASGSGTVAGNTIYF.

This clonotype was observed many times. In DNA, the CDR3 is TGTGCCATCAGTGGACAGGGGGCATTGGGGTTCTCTGATGGCTACACCTTC. Protein product: CAISGQGALGFSDGYTF. The chain employs TRBV10-3 and TRBJ1-2; 10 bases match TRBD1. Germline CDR1 reads ENHRY; CDR2 reads SYGVKD. CDR3 size: 17 residues. The trim removed 4 bases at V and 6 bases at J, leaving 14 bases unmatched.

The table lists this clonotype with many counts. The rearrangement links TRBV28 to TRBJ2-7, with D perhaps TRBD1 (6 bases). The CDR3 has 12 residues. Germline values: CDR1 MDHEN, CDR2 SYDVKM. V was cut by 2 bases and J by 12 bases, with 14 bases left in between. The CDR3 sequence is CASSLVLGAPYF. CDR3 sequence (DNA): TGTGCCAGCAGTTTAGTTTTGGGGGCACCGTACTTC.

In its sample, this clonotype was seen many times. The genes are TRBV6-6 and TRBJ1-4, with 7 bases identical to TRBD1. This CDR3 comprises 15 residues. CDR1 and CDR2 (germline): MNHNY, SVGAGI (reference sequence). The V and J ends lost 5 bases and 0 bases, in that order; junction bases with no gene match: 3. CDR3: CASSRDRATNEKLFF. The CDR3 DNA follows: TGTGCCAGCAGTCGGGACAGAGCAACTAATGAAAAACTGTTTTTT.

The genes are TRBV11-3 and TRBJ2-3, with 11 bases matching TRBD2. Germline trimming cut 3 bases from V and 3 bases from J; bases unmatched to any gene: 2. CDR1 SGHNT and CDR2 YENEEA come from the germline V gene. This CDR3 contains 15 residues. CDR3 residues: CASSFSGRATDTQYF. The DNA of the CDR3 is TGTGCCAGCAGCTTTAGCGGGAGGGCGACAGATACGCAGTATTTT.

The table lists this clonotype with a count of one. A read error may be the cause here, since a much bigger clone is one base away. The chain recombines TRBV20-1 with TRBJ2-2; 12 positions match TRBD2. Germline V lookup: CDR1 DFQATT, CDR2 SNEGSKA (reference sequence). The CDR3 length is 18 residues. The CDR3 DNA reads as TGCAGTGCTCGGGGGACTAGCGGGTCCCTGGGAGGCACCGGGGAGCTGGTTTTT. Translation: CSARGTSGSLGGTGELVF.

This rearrangement joins TRBV5-1 to TRBJ2-3; weak D call: TRBD2 (6 bases). The CDR3 has 15 amino acids. The V and J ends lost 4 bases and 6 bases respectively, with 18 bases between them. CDR1 and CDR2 (germline): SGHRS, YFSETQ. Here the CDR3 reads CASSPGLGSSDTQYF. CDR3 sequence (DNA): TGCGCCAGCAGCCCTGGGCTCGGGAGCTCCGATACGCAGTATTTT.

On this clonotype: A read error is possible here, since a much larger clone lies one base away. The J gene is TRBJ2-1, the V gene TRBV6-5; the match to TRBD1 covers 7 bases. In germline, CDR1 is MNHEY, CDR2 SVGAGI. J gave up 2 bases and V 6 bases, and 7 bases lay outside the gene matches. This CDR3 is 15 amino acids long. The CDR3 DNA is TGTGCCAGCAGCCCAGGGGACAGCCCCTACAATGAGCAGTTCTTC. This translates into CASSPGDSPYNEQFF.

This clonotype was seen repeatedly, ten times or more. The gene calls are TRBV19 and TRBJ1-5; 8 bases are a match to TRBD1. Germline CDR1 reads LNHDA; CDR2 reads SQIVND (reference sequence). This CDR3 is 15 amino acids long. V was clipped by 5 bases and J by 7 bases; unmatched bases: 10. For the CDR3, the DNA is TGTGCCAGTAGTGCCAGGGGGCACCCACGGCAGCCCCAGCATTTT. It is translated as CASSARGHPRQPQHF.

Remarks on this clonotype: At one boundary the junction diverges from the germline segment, which might be a read error. The CDR3 nucleotides read TGTGCCACCAGCAGAGATGGGGGGACAGGTACGCAGTACTTT. Protein product: CATSRDGGTGTQYF. V and J are TRBV15 and TRBJ2-3, with 8 bases identical to TRBD1. From germline, CDR1 is LNHNV and CDR2 YYDKDF (reference sequence). This CDR3 spans 14 amino acids.

This chain links TRBV10-1 with TRBJ2-2; D is perhaps TRBD1 or TRBD2 (6 bases each). The CDR3 totals 15 residues. V was clipped by 0 bases and J by 7 bases, with 12 bases between them. Germline V gives CDR1 WNHNN, CDR2 SYGVQD (reference sequence). CDR3 DNA: TGCGCCAGCAGTGAGTCGAGGGGGGAATACGGGGAGCTGTTTTTT. Its translation: CASSESRGEYGELFF.

This clonotype has a count of ten or more. The rearrangement joins TRBV7-2 to TRBJ1-2; TRBD1 is a possible D gene (6 bases). The CDR3 is 13 amino acids. V was clipped by 8 bases and J by 6 bases, with 16 bases between them. Germline-derived CDR1 and CDR2 are SGHTA and FQGNSA. The DNA for the CDR3 is TGTGCCAGCGGGAAACAGGGATGGGATGGCTACACCTTC. This translates into CASGKQGWDGYTF.

The V gene is TRBV7-2, the J gene TRBJ2-3, with 7 bases lining up with TRBD1. Germline CDR1 reads SGHTA; CDR2 reads FQGNSA. The CDR3 consists of 16 residues. V shed 5 bases and J 0 bases; nucleotides not matched to a gene: 8. CDR3 DNA sequence: TGTGCCAGCAGCACCCGACAGGGCTCTAGCACAGATACGCAGTATTTT. Its translation: CASSTRQGSSTDTQYF.

The sample holds many counts of this clonotype. The chain uses TRBV5-1 and TRBJ2-1, with 8 bases aligning to TRBD2. CDR3 length equals 20 residues. With V trimmed by 2 bases and J by 2 bases, 18 bases remained unmatched. Germline lookup yields CDR1 SGHRS and CDR2 YFSETQ. CDR3 coding DNA: TGCGCCAGCAGCTTCGGCCCATTTAACATCAGACTAGCGCCCTACAATGAGCAGTTCTTC. Translating gives CASSFGPFNIRLAPYNEQFF.

This clonotype has a count of ten or more. CDR3 in DNA: TGTGCCAGCAGCTTAGGAAGCGGCCTAGGCTCCTACAATGAGCAGTTCTTC. Translating it yields CASSLGSGLGSYNEQFF. The chain combines TRBV7-2 with TRBJ2-1; TRBD2 might be the D (5 bases). CDR3 length equals 17 residues. Germline CDR1 is SGHTA and CDR2 is FQGNSA. Trimming took off 1 base at V and 0 bases at J, with 13 bases between the two ends.

This clonotype has only one observation. An end of the junction differs from the germline gene, which may be a read error. The genes are TRBV28 and TRBJ2-1; TRBD2 matches 8 bases. Germline V gene sequence: CDR1 MDHEN, CDR2 SYDVKM. CDR3 size: 14 residues. The CDR3 spells CASSRGLDYNEQSF. The CDR3, as DNA: TGTGCCAGCAGTCGGGGACTAGACTACAATGAGCAGTCCTTC.

This sequence joins TRBV28 and TRBJ2-1; weak D call: TRBD2 (5 bases). V was cut by 5 bases and J by 7 bases, with 18 bases left in between. Germline CDR1 and CDR2: MDHEN and SYDVKM. The length of the CDR3 is 15 residues. The CDR3 sequence: CASSPLAYNGNEQFF. The CDR3 DNA reads TGTGCCAGCAGTCCATTAGCGTACAATGGGAATGAGCAGTTCTTC.

A few counts support this clonotype. The chain has TRBV7-3 and TRBJ1-1; 8 bases align to TRBD1. J was trimmed by 5 bases and V by 6 bases; bases with no gene match: 8. The CDR3 runs to 14 residues. Germline values: CDR1 SGHTA, CDR2 FQGTGA. CDR3 bases: TGTGCCAGCAGGGATCAGGGGGCGCAGACTGAAGCTTTCTTT. Encoded protein: CASRDQGAQTEAFF.